Included here is one T cell receptor beta chain sequence, with context. Antigen unknown. This was the immunoSEQ version 4 assay in survey mode. Clones were sequenced by immunoSEQ multiplex PCR, and TCRdb holds only the in-frame ones, with some missing. The sample has approximately 26,000 clones; more than 75% are singletons. This entry belongs to a study of persistence of HIV-infected CD4 T cells. The stimulus was lysate of CMV-infected fibroblasts, about 10 ug/mL. Memory cells lacking CD40L and CD69 with high CD45RO were sorted. Germline trimming cut 7 bases from V and 5 bases from J; bases unmatched to any gene: 10. The CDR3 runs to 15 residues. Germline assignment: CDR1 SGHRS and CDR2 YFSETQ.

This sequence originates from an adult woman with HIV who was CMV-seropositive. The specimen was CD4+ T cells sorted from PBMCs after roughly 18-hour stimulation, collected from a patient who received antiretroviral therapy. The gene calls are TRBV5-1 and TRBJ2-1, with TRBD1 matching over 9 bases. The CDR3 here is CASGGTGQGHNEQFF. CDR3 DNA: TGCGCCAGCGGGGGGACGGGACAGGGCCACAATGAGCAGTTCTTC. The full variable domain, in which reference TRBV5-1 and TRBJ2-1 provide the parts outside the CDR3, is KAGVTQTPRYLIKTRGQQVTLSCSPISGHRSVSWYQQTPGQGLQFLFEYFSETQRNKGNFPGRFSGRQFSNSRSEMNVSTLELGDSALYLCASGGTGQGHNEQFFGPGTRLTVL.